A single TCR beta chain is shown here with its context. This sample was included in a study of blood T cell repertoires in COVID-19. Trimming shortened V by 3 bases and J by 1 base, and 15 bases separated the two germline ends. The CDR3 runs to 16 residues. Germline assignment: CDR1 SGHTA and CDR2 FQGNSA. TCRdb keeps only in-frame clones here, not all; method: immunoSEQ multiplex PCR. The top ten hold approximately 2.6% of the sample, which has about 170,000 clones, about 86% seen once. The receptor comes from a human donor with acute or convalescent COVID-19. The donor label of this sample is uncertain. This chain uses TRBV7-2 with TRBJ2-5, with D perhaps TRBD1 (5 bases). Sequencing was carried out using peripheral blood. The CDR3 bases are TGTGCCAGCAGCTTCGGCTGGGGCCGGTCCCAAGAGACCCAGTACTTC. This codes for CASSFGWGRSQETQYF.